The rows below give T cell receptor beta chains drawn from one sample of a study of blood T cells in healthy people across ages. MiXCR, run by TCRdb on the 5' RACE reads, gives a single entry per CDR3 protein. This table holds roughly 800,000 distinct CDR3 sequences, roughly 34% found once. The sequencing sample was made of blood. The receptors shown here come from a young man in good health. Each CDR3 is given with its conserved first and last residue.

len: 14; v_gene: TRBV20-1; j_gene: TRBJ2-1; CDR3aa: CSAQSGGGDNEQFF
len: 14; v_gene: TRBV9; j_gene: TRBJ1-2; CDR3aa: CASWGGPSNYGYTF
len: 15; v_gene: TRBV4-3; j_gene: TRBJ2-5; CDR3aa: CASSQATTGYNEQYF
len: 16; v_gene: TRBV20-1; j_gene: TRBJ1-1; CDR3aa: CSARDGGGPRNTEAFF
len: 13; v_gene: TRBV20-1; j_gene: TRBJ1-2; CDR3aa: CSARDVERNGYTF
len: 15; v_gene: TRBV20-1; j_gene: TRBJ1-5; CDR3aa: CSAWDRWGNNQPQHF
len: 17; v_gene: TRBV20-1; j_gene: TRBJ2-1; CDR3aa: CSYPVGLAGGSYNEQFF
len: 14; v_gene: TRBV12-3/TRBV12-4; j_gene: TRBJ2-1; CDR3aa: CASSPLGGVGEQFF
len: 14; v_gene: TRBV29-1; j_gene: TRBJ2-3; CDR3aa: CSVVSITSTDTQYF
len: 15; v_gene: TRBV25-1; j_gene: TRBJ2-1; CDR3aa: CASSEPGLAYNEQFF
len: 16; v_gene: TRBV10-1; j_gene: .; CDR3aa: CACSDENGTSESEQYF
len: 13; v_gene: TRBV6-5; j_gene: TRBJ2-1; CDR3aa: CASSSGTVNEQFF
len: 14; v_gene: TRBV12-3/TRBV12-4; j_gene: TRBJ2-7; CDR3aa: CASSSPGQPFEQYF
len: 17; v_gene: TRBV4-1; j_gene: TRBJ1-2; CDR3aa: CASSQDSGDATNYGYTF
len: 16; v_gene: TRBV28; j_gene: .; CDR3aa: CASRPDRTGLAYEQYF
len: 15; v_gene: TRBV30; j_gene: TRBJ2-3; CDR3aa: CAWSAGRGSTDTQYF